This T cell receptor (beta chain) was found in a study of cytomegalovirus exposure and HLA in healthy donors. In the study overall: Clustering assigned 81% of the approximately 400 genotyped donors to the Caucasian-associated ancestry cluster. Study-level results: The presence/absence work took it that sequencing depth was about the same across donors. Later analysis revealed greater clonal expansion in HLA-associated TCR beta chains than in equally common others. A missense variant in DCLRE1C was later tied to TCR beta V- and J-gene trimming.

Primers: 60 Vbeta forward and 13 Jbeta reverse. Repertoires were generated with immunoSEQ multiplex PCR, while TCRdb's copy carries only in-frame clones and drops some. In the table there are 95,000 to 150,000 clones, 81% of which are singletons. The germline V and J ends were trimmed by 0 bases and 5 bases, with 8 bases remaining between them. Germline V CDR1 and CDR2: MNHNY, SVGAGI (reference sequence). The CDR3 is 13 amino acids. This clone was picked up one time. The antigen is unknown. The genes are TRBV6-6 and TRBJ2-7, with D possibly TRBD1 on 5 matching bases. The sequence was collected from a woman aged 40-49 years in good health and CMV-seronegative. Material: PBMCs. CDR3 coding DNA: TGTGCCAGCAGTTACTCTTTCAGGGACGAGCAGTACTTC. It yields the protein CASSYSFRDEQYF.